This TCR beta chain appears in the sequencing data of a study of shared clonotypes between healthy human individuals. Profiling relied on immunoSEQ multiplex PCR, and the TCRdb table lists in-frame clones only, not all of them. Altogether 2 million to 3 million clones are present, 80% to 95% being singletons, with the ten largest covering more than 0.35%. A word on this clone: Its target is unknown.

Between the trimmed V and J ends, which lost 7 bases and 4 bases, there was a span of 17 bases. Germline CDR1 and CDR2: SQVTM and ANQGSEA. There are 14 residues in the CDR3. Study conclusions and caveats: Compared with clonotypes that all four donors shared, non-shared clonotypes had lower generation probabilities. Between a handful of donors, naive CD4 clonotypes were shared at a level of about 5%.

V gene TRBV29-1 combines with J gene TRBJ1-5; weak D call: TRBD1 (5 bases). The sequence was collected from a young man in good health. Some clones in this sample may be carry-over from other donors' samples. The specimen sequenced was naive CD4+ T cells from PBMCs. Subset denoted: CD45RA+ positively selected. CDR3 in DNA: TGCAGCGGCCGCCGGGACTATCCTAATCAGCCCCAGCATTTT. Translation gives CSGRRDYPNQPQHF.